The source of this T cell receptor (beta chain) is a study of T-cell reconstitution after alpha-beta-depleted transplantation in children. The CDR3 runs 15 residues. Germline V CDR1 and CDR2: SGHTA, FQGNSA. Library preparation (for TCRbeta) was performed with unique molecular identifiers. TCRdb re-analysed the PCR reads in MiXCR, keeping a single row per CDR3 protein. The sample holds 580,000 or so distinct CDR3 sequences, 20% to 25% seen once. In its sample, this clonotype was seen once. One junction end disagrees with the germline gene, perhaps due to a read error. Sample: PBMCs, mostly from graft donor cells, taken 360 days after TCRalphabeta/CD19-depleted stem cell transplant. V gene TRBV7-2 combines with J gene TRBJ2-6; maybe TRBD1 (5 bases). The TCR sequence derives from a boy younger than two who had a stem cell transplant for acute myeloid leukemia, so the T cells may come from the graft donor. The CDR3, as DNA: TGTGCCAGCAGCTTACAGGGCACTGGGGCCAACGTCCTGATTTTC. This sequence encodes CASSLQGTGANVLIF.